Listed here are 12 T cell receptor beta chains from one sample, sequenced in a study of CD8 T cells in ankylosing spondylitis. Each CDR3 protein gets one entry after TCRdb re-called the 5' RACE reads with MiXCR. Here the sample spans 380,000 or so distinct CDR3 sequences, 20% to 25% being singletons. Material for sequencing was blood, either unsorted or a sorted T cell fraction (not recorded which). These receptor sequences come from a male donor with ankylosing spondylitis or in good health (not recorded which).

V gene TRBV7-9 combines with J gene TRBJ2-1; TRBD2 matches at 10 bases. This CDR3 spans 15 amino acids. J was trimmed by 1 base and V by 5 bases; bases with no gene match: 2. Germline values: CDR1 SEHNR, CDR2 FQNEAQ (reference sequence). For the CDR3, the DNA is TGTGCCAGCAGCAAAGCGGGGGGGTCCTACAATGAGCAGTTCTTC. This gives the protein CASSKAGGSYNEQFF.

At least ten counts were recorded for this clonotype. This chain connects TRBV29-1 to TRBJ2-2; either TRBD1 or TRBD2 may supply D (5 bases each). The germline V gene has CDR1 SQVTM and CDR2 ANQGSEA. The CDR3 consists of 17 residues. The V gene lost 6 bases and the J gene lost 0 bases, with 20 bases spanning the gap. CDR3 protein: CSVRAWGSKSNTGELFF. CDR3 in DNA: TGCAGCGTGAGGGCCTGGGGCTCCAAATCGAACACCGGGGAGCTGTTTTTT.

CDR3 protein: CSVEASGSYNEQFF. The CDR3, as DNA: TGCAGCGTTGAAGCTAGCGGCTCCTACAATGAGCAGTTCTTC. The rearrangement joins TRBV29-1 to TRBJ2-1; 7 nucleotides line up with TRBD2. The CDR3 covers 14 residues. Losses at the gene ends were 1 base for V and 0 bases for J; bases not matched to a gene: 0. CDR1 SQVTM and CDR2 ANQGSEA come from the germline V gene.

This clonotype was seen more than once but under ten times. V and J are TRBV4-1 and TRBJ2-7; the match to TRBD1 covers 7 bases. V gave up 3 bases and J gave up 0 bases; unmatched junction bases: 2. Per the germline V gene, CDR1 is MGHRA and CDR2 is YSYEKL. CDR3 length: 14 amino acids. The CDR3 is CASSHDRASYEQYF. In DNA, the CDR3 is TGCGCCAGCAGCCACGACAGGGCCTCCTACGAGCAGTACTTC.

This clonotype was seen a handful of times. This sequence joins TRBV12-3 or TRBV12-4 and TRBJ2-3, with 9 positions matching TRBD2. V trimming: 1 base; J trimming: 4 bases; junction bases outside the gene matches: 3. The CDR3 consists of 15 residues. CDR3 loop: CASSLGLAVPDTQYF. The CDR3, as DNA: TGTGCCAGCAGTTTAGGACTAGCGGTCCCAGATACGCAGTATTTT.

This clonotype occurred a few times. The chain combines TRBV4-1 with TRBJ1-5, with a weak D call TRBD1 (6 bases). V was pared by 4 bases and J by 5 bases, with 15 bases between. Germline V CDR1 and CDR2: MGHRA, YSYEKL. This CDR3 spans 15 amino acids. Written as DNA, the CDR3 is TGCGCCAGCAGCCTTTACGATGGGGGGCATCAGCCCCAGCATTTT. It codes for CASSLYDGGHQPQHF.

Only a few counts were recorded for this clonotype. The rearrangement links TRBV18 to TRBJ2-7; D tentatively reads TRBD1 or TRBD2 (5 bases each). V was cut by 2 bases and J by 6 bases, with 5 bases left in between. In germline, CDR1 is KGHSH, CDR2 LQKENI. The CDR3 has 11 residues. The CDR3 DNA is TGTGCCAGCTCACCAGGGACCGAGCAGTACTTC. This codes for CASSPGTEQYF.

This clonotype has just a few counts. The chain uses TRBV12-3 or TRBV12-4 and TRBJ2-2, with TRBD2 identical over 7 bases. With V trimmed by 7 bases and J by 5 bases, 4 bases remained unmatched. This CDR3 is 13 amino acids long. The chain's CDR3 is CASTGGITGELFF. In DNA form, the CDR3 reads TGTGCCAGCACCGGGGGGATTACCGGGGAGCTGTTTTTT.

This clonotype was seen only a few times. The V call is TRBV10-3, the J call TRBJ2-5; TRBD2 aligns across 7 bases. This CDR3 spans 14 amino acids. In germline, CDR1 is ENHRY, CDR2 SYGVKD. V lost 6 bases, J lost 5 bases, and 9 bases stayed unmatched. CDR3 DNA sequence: TGTGCCATCAGGGACGGGGGGATGAGGGAGACCCAGTACTTC. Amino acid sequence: CAIRDGGMRETQYF.

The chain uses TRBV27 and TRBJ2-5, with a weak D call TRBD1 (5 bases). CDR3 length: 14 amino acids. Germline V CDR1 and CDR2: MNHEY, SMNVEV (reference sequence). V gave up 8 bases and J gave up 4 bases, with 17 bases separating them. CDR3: CASALRGLGETQYF. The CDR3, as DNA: TGTGCCAGCGCCCTTAGGGGCTTGGGAGAGACCCAGTACTTC.

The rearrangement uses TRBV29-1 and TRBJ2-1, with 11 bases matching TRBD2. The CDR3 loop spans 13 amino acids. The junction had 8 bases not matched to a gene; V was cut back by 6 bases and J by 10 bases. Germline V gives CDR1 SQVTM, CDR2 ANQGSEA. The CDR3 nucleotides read TGCAGCGTCTTAGCGGGGGGGCCGAAGGAGCAGTTCTTC. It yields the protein CSVLAGGPKEQFF.

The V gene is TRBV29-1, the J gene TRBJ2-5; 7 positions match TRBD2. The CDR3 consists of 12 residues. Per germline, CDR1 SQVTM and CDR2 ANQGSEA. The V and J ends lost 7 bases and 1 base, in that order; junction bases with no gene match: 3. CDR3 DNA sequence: TGCAGCGCTTGGGGGGGCCAAGAGACCCAGTACTTC. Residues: CSAWGGQETQYF.